A selection of T cell receptor beta chains follows, all from one sample in a study of control samples from healthy donors and cancer patients. Assay: immunoSEQ multiplex PCR; the TCRdb copy retains only in-frame clones and omits some. The table lists around 100,000 clones, about 90% of them singletons. Input material: blood. Every receptor here comes from a woman in her 50s in good health. The conserved cysteine and the conserved F or W are not part of the CDR3 here. Each record gives: clone size, J gene, V gene, CDR3 protein. Clone size is given for some rows only: seen once, a few or many times, or a class if the clone is expanded.

clone_size: NA; j_call: TRBJ2-7; v_call: TRBV6-6; cdr3_aa: ASSLGQGAYEQY
clone_size: NA; j_call: TRBJ2-3; v_call: TRBV6-6; cdr3_aa: AIGRGLPNPDTQY
clone_size: NA; j_call: TRBJ2-1; v_call: TRBV7-2; cdr3_aa: ASDKDSSYNEQF
clone_size: NA; j_call: TRBJ2-3; v_call: TRBV27; cdr3_aa: ASSFGGRGSNTQY
clone_size: NA; j_call: TRBJ2-1; v_call: TRBV7-2; cdr3_aa: ASSLAPSSYNEQF
clone_size: NA; j_call: TRBJ1-5; v_call: TRBV11-2; cdr3_aa: ASATQGGGQPQH
clone_size: NA; j_call: TRBJ1-1; v_call: TRBV18; cdr3_aa: ASSWDRTGTEAF
clone_size: NA; j_call: TRBJ2-3; v_call: TRBV11-2; cdr3_aa: ASSPQHAGAGTDTQY
clone_size: few; j_call: TRBJ2-7; v_call: TRBV10-3; cdr3_aa: AISESTQGREQY
clone_size: NA; j_call: TRBJ2-1; v_call: TRBV18; cdr3_aa: ASSQGQGYGNEQF
clone_size: once; j_call: TRBJ2-3; v_call: TRBV19; cdr3_aa: ASSMVLATDTQY
clone_size: once; j_call: TRBJ2-7; v_call: TRBV4-1; cdr3_aa: ASSRPGTGGLSSYEQY
clone_size: NA; j_call: TRBJ1-1; v_call: TRBV7-9; cdr3_aa: ASSLALGGRTEAF
clone_size: NA; j_call: TRBJ1-6; v_call: TRBV19; cdr3_aa: ASSRQGGNSPLH
clone_size: NA; j_call: TRBJ2-3; v_call: TRBV18; cdr3_aa: ASSPPRSGADTQY
clone_size: NA; j_call: TRBJ2-3; v_call: TRBV15; cdr3_aa: AASKERGSTDTQY
clone_size: NA; j_call: TRBJ2-2; v_call: TRBV7-2; cdr3_aa: ASNSRQGSSGGELF
clone_size: NA; j_call: TRBJ2-1; v_call: TRBV3-1/TRBV3-2; cdr3_aa: ASSPWTISGREQF
clone_size: NA; j_call: TRBJ1-3; v_call: TRBV4-3; cdr3_aa: ASSHRFGAGTASSGNTIY
clone_size: NA; j_call: TRBJ2-7; v_call: TRBV7-6; cdr3_aa: ASSLDSTAYEQY
clone_size: few; j_call: TRBJ1-3; v_call: TRBV15; cdr3_aa: ATSRAGNTIY
clone_size: NA; j_call: TRBJ2-5; v_call: TRBV19; cdr3_aa: AMGHRGIETQY
clone_size: NA; j_call: TRBJ1-1; v_call: TRBV6-5; cdr3_aa: ASSSGGPYYTEAF
clone_size: NA; j_call: TRBJ2-5; v_call: TRBV5-1; cdr3_aa: ASSLVGAPKETQY
clone_size: NA; j_call: TRBJ2-5; v_call: TRBV18; cdr3_aa: ASSPQQGETQY
clone_size: NA; j_call: TRBJ2-2; v_call: TRBV11-2; cdr3_aa: ASSLARNTGELF
clone_size: NA; j_call: TRBJ1-6; v_call: TRBV7-2; cdr3_aa: ASSSQTGSGSPLH
clone_size: NA; j_call: TRBJ1-2; v_call: TRBV20-1; cdr3_aa: SVHLDYGYT
clone_size: NA; j_call: TRBJ2-7; v_call: TRBV2; cdr3_aa: ASSRQDRLSEQY
clone_size: NA; j_call: TRBJ2-7; v_call: TRBV23-1; cdr3_aa: ASAYYS
clone_size: NA; j_call: TRBJ1-1; v_call: TRBV19; cdr3_aa: ASSTDRGAF
clone_size: NA; j_call: TRBJ2-3; v_call: TRBV7-2; cdr3_aa: ASSLAYSGGTQY
clone_size: once; j_call: TRBJ2-3; v_call: TRBV7-2; cdr3_aa: ASSVVGGSTDTQY
clone_size: NA; j_call: TRBJ1-5; v_call: TRBV6-5; cdr3_aa: ASSYSGGNGPQH
clone_size: NA; j_call: TRBJ2-1; v_call: TRBV7-3; cdr3_aa: ASSSPGGRNEQF
clone_size: NA; j_call: TRBJ1-4; v_call: TRBV9; cdr3_aa: ASSVEGTTNEKLF
clone_size: NA; j_call: TRBJ2-7; v_call: TRBV10-3; cdr3_aa: AISGGERGAYEQY
clone_size: NA; j_call: TRBJ2-1; v_call: TRBV6-2/TRBV6-3; cdr3_aa: ASSLQSGGGNEQF
clone_size: once; j_call: TRBJ1-3; v_call: TRBV3-1/TRBV3-2; cdr3_aa: ASSQAFSWSGEAAGNTIY
clone_size: few; j_call: TRBJ1-3; v_call: TRBV4-3; cdr3_aa: ASSQWRDPGNTIY
clone_size: NA; j_call: TRBJ1-6; v_call: TRBV2; cdr3_aa: ASSVQTGGSPLH
clone_size: NA; j_call: TRBJ1-2; v_call: TRBV4-3; cdr3_aa: ASSPFGRGRGYT
clone_size: once; j_call: TRBJ2-5; v_call: TRBV11-2; cdr3_aa: ASSLFASAAETQY
clone_size: NA; j_call: TRBJ2-1; v_call: TRBV30; cdr3_aa: AWSVGRGRF
clone_size: NA; j_call: TRBJ1-3; v_call: TRBV30; cdr3_aa: AWSGQRGNTIY
clone_size: NA; j_call: TRBJ1-3; v_call: TRBV9; cdr3_aa: ASAGGPGNTIY
clone_size: NA; j_call: TRBJ2-7; v_call: TRBV5-1; cdr3_aa: ASSLSPGPSGYEQY
clone_size: NA; j_call: TRBJ1-2; v_call: TRBV11-1; cdr3_aa: ASSFGTLNLAGYT